A selection of T cell receptor beta chains follows, all from one sample in a study of T cell responses to AZD1222 COVID-19 vaccine. TCRdb's table, derived via immunoSEQ multiplex PCR, lists solely in-frame clones and lacks some. The table has about 86,000 clones, about nine tenths seen once. The sample consisted of peripheral blood, taken 28 days after the second AZD1222 dose. The receptors stem from an adult who received the AZD1222 COVID-19 vaccine. Both conserved end residues are part of each CDR3. A D gene is named only where the DNA matches it firmly. A clone size is listed for some rows: how often the clone was seen (once, few, many), or a class if it is expanded.

V gene,J gene,clone size,D gene,CDR3 protein,CDR3 DNA
TRBV2,TRBJ1-5,-,TRBD1,CAKKPDRANQPQHF,TGTGCCAAGAAGCCCGACAGGGCTAATCAGCCCCAGCATTTT
TRBV18,TRBJ2-1,few,-,CASSPPGLPSSYNEQFF,TGTGCCAGCTCACCACCAGGACTCCCGAGCTCCTACAATGAGCAGTTCTTC
TRBV18,TRBJ2-7,-,TRBD2,CASSQDWSGAYEQYF,TGTGCCAGCTCCCAAGACTGGAGCGGGGCCTACGAGCAGTACTTC
TRBV19,TRBJ2-1,-,TRBD1,CASSIERTGGNEQFF,TGTGCCAGTAGTATAGAGAGGACAGGGGGCAATGAGCAGTTCTTC
TRBV28,TRBJ1-5,-,-,CASTRWQNNQPQHF,TGTGCCAGCACCCGCTGGCAGAACAATCAGCCCCAGCATTTT
TRBV6-5,TRBJ1-3,-,-,CASRITPSGNTIYF,TGTGCCAGCAGAATAACCCCTTCTGGAAACACCATATATTTT
TRBV27,TRBJ2-2,-,-,CASRLNGANTGELFF,TGTGCCAGCAGGTTGAATGGGGCGAACACCGGGGAGCTGTTTTTT
TRBV11-2,TRBJ2-7,-,-,CASSLLTRRGPYEQYF,TGTGCCAGCAGCTTATTAACACGCAGGGGTCCCTACGAGCAGTACTTC
TRBV18,TRBJ1-1,-,-,CASSGGGRTEAFF,TGTGCCAGCTCCGGCGGGGGCCGCACTGAAGCTTTCTTT
TRBV6-5,TRBJ1-6,-,-,CASRRTEYHSPLHF,TGTGCCAGCAGAAGGACGGAGTATCATTCACCCCTCCACTTT
TRBV7-9,TRBJ1-4,-,-,CASSLASGSRNEKLFF,TGTGCCAGCAGCTTAGCGAGCGGTAGTCGAAATGAAAAACTGTTTTTT
TRBV5-6,TRBJ1-3,-,-,CASQGRGRRSGNTIYF,TGTGCCAGCCAAGGGCGGGGGCGTCGGTCTGGAAACACCATATATTTT
TRBV7-9,TRBJ1-1,-,TRBD1,CASSSRTGIMNTEAFF,TGTGCCAGCAGCTCACGGACAGGAATCATGAACACTGAAGCTTTCTTT
TRBV29-1,TRBJ2-1,few,TRBD2,CSVGRGTSGSSNEQFF,TGCAGCGTGGGGAGGGGGACTAGCGGGAGTTCTAATGAGCAGTTCTTC
TRBV4-3,TRBJ1-2,-,-,CASSPHGSGYGYTF,TGCGCCAGCAGCCCCCACGGGAGTGGCTATGGCTACACCTTC
TRBV7-9,TRBJ2-1,-,TRBD1,CASSLSRDRYNEQFF,TGTGCCAGCAGTCTGTCCCGGGACAGATACAATGAGCAGTTCTTC
TRBV2,TRBJ1-6,-,TRBD1,CASSEEGQGISPPHF,TGTGCCAGCAGTGAAGAGGGACAGGGAATTTCACCCCCCCACTTT
TRBV6-4,TRBJ2-3,medium-sized,-,CASSDSGESDTQYF,TGTGCCAGCAGTGACTCCGGGGAGTCAGATACGCAGTATTTT
TRBV6-2/TRBV6-3,TRBJ2-7,-,TRBD2,CASSLAGGPLNEQYF,TGTGCCAGCAGTCTAGCGGGAGGGCCTCTTAACGAGCAGTACTTC
TRBV24-1,TRBJ1-1,-,-,CATSESQALNTEAFF,TGTGCCACCAGTGAGTCACAGGCATTGAACACTGAAGCTTTCTTT
TRBV6-2/TRBV6-3,TRBJ2-3,-,TRBD2,CASSSEASGHDTQYF,TGTGCCAGCAGCTCCGAGGCTAGCGGGCATGATACGCAGTATTTT
TRBV7-2,TRBJ2-6,-,TRBD1,CASSLYRGSGANVLTF,TGTGCCAGCAGCTTATACAGGGGTTCTGGGGCCAACGTCCTGACTTTC
TRBV25-1,TRBJ2-3,few,-,CASSQGREADTQYF,TGTGCCAGCAGTCAGGGGCGCGAGGCAGATACGCAGTATTTT
TRBV10-1,TRBJ1-1,-,-,CASSESIRNTEAFF,TGCGCCAGCAGTGAGTCGATACGGAACACTGAAGCTTTCTTT
TRBV18,TRBJ1-1,-,TRBD1,CASSRTGMNTEAFF,TGTGCCAGCTCAAGGACAGGAATGAACACTGAAGCTTTCTTT
TRBV5-1,TRBJ1-1,-,-,CASSYSGMDTEAFF,TGCGCCAGCAGCTATTCAGGGATGGACACTGAAGCTTTCTTT
TRBV20-1,TRBJ2-1,once,-,CSARKNNEQFF,TGCAGTGCTAGAAAGAACAATGAGCAGTTCTTC
TRBV7-9,TRBJ1-2,-,-,CASSLGQGYTF,TGTGCCAGCAGCTTAGGTCAGGGCTACACCTTC
TRBV29-1,TRBJ2-1,-,TRBD2,CSGTAGGRSNEQFF,TGCAGCGGAACCGCCGGCGGGAGGTCGAATGAGCAGTTCTTC
TRBV15,TRBJ1-6,-,TRBD1,CATSRDGDSNSPLHF,TGTGCCACCAGCAGAGATGGGGACAGTAATTCACCCCTCCACTTT
TRBV28,TRBJ2-6,-,TRBD2,CASRGGETSGANVLTF,TGTGCCAGCAGGGGGGGGGAGACCTCTGGGGCCAACGTCCTGACTTTC
TRBV6-5,TRBJ2-2,-,-,CASSLNTGELFF,TGTGCCAGCAGTTTGAACACCGGGGAGCTGTTTTTT
TRBV19,TRBJ2-7,-,TRBD2,CASSRALAGAVPYEQYF,TGTGCCAGTAGTCGAGCTCTAGCGGGAGCAGTTCCGTACGAGCAGTACTTC
TRBV2,TRBJ1-2,once,-,CASSDPGYTF,TGTGCCAGCAGTGATCCCGGCTACACCTTC
TRBV10-1,TRBJ2-3,-,TRBD2,CASSGVAGGPDTQYF,TGCGCCAGCAGTGGAGTAGCGGGAGGGCCCGATACGCAGTATTTT
TRBV19,TRBJ1-1,-,-,CASKAGNTEAFF,TGTGCCAGTAAAGCAGGGAACACTGAAGCTTTCTTT
TRBV5-4,TRBJ2-3,-,TRBD2,CASSSEGLATDTQYF,TGTGCCAGCAGCTCCGAAGGACTAGCGACAGATACGCAGTATTTT
TRBV6-1,TRBJ1-1,-,-,CASSELAAGNTEAFF,TGTGCCAGCAGTGAATTGGCGGCGGGGAACACTGAAGCTTTCTTT
TRBV5-4,TRBJ2-1,-,TRBD2,CASSLWGLAEFNEQFF,TGTGCCAGCAGCTTGTGGGGACTAGCGGAGTTCAATGAGCAGTTCTTC
TRBV7-8,TRBJ1-1,-,TRBD1,CASSRQGTEAFF,TGTGCCAGCAGCCGACAGGGTACTGAAGCTTTCTTT
TRBV5-4,TRBJ2-7,once,-,CASSLDRAYEQYF,TGTGCCAGCAGTTTGGACAGAGCCTACGAGCAGTACTTC
TRBV19,TRBJ2-3,-,-,CASTGSTDTQYF,TGTGCCAGTACGGGGTCCACAGATACGCAGTATTTT
TRBV5-1,TRBJ2-1,-,TRBD2,CASSLALAGGDNEQFF,TGCGCCAGCAGCTTGGCCCTAGCGGGAGGGGACAATGAGCAGTTCTTC
TRBV7-3,TRBJ2-3,-,TRBD2,CASSLIAGLAGVKGVADTQYF,TGTGCCAGCAGCTTAATTGCCGGACTAGCGGGAGTTAAAGGAGTCGCAGATACGCAGTATTTT
TRBV7-2,TRBJ1-6,few,-,CASTGNSPLHF,TGTGCCAGCACAGGAAATTCACCCCTCCACTTT
TRBV30,TRBJ1-2,-,-,CAWSSAGRGYTF,TGTGCCTGGAGTTCGGCAGGGAGGGGCTACACCTTC
TRBV28,TRBJ1-1,-,-,CASQGTEAFF,TGTGCCAGTCAGGGGACTGAAGCTTTCTTT
TRBV27,TRBJ2-7,-,-,CASSLYPWDYEQYF,TGTGCCAGCAGTCTTTACCCCTGGGACTACGAGCAGTACTTC
TRBV29-1,TRBJ1-1,once,-,CSVLREGSGEAFF,TGCAGCGTACTACGAGAGGGGTCGGGTGAAGCTTTCTTT
TRBV10-2,TRBJ2-7,-,TRBD1,CASKPPGTATYEQYF,TGCGCCAGCAAACCCCCTGGGACAGCAACCTACGAGCAGTACTTC
TRBV27,TRBJ2-7,few,TRBD1,CASSPGTGIYEQYF,TGTGCCAGCAGCCCTGGGACAGGGATCTACGAGCAGTACTTC
TRBV5-1,TRBJ1-2,-,TRBD1,CASSHRQGYGYTF,TGCGCCAGCAGCCACCGACAGGGGTATGGCTACACCTTC
TRBV18,TRBJ2-2,-,TRBD1,CASSPGQGNTGELFF,TGTGCCAGCTCACCGGGACAGGGGAACACCGGGGAGCTGTTTTTT
TRBV7-9,TRBJ2-5,-,TRBD1,CASSLRGRGETQYF,TGTGCCAGCAGCTTAAGGGGGCGCGGAGAGACCCAGTACTTC
TRBV5-1,TRBJ2-2,-,-,CASSLAIGRGTGELFF,TGCGCCAGCAGCTTGGCCATAGGAAGGGGGACCGGGGAGCTGTTTTTT